Shown below are 8 T cell receptor beta chains from a single sample sequenced in a study of T-cell reconstitution after alpha-beta-depleted transplantation in children. It was with unique molecular identifiers that the TCRbeta library was prepared. TCRdb analysed the PCR reads with MiXCR anew, one entry per CDR3 protein. This sample has about 300,000 distinct CDR3 sequences, with over 9% found just once. Sequencing used PBMCs, obtained before TCRalphabeta/CD19-depleted stem cell transplant. Source of these receptors: a boy under two years old with acute myeloid leukemia, due to receive a stem cell transplant.

This clonotype was observed a few times. This rearrangement joins TRBV29-1 to TRBJ2-7; 8 bases align to TRBD1. The CDR3 sequence is 13 residues long. Germline V gene sequence: CDR1 SQVTM, CDR2 ANQGSEA. The junction had 5 bases not matched to a gene; V was cut back by 3 bases and J by 4 bases. CDR3 sequence reads: CSVEGRGLYEQYF. The CDR3 nucleotides are TGCAGCGTTGAGGGCAGGGGGCTGTACGAGCAGTACTTC.

This clonotype was seen ten or more times. CDR3 nucleotides: TGTGCCAGCATCCGACTAGAGGAAGAGACCCAGTACTTC. Protein sequence: CASIRLEEETQYF. This chain links TRBV7-9 with TRBJ2-5, with a possible D match to TRBD2 (6 bases). The ends were cut back, 7 bases at V and 3 bases at J, with 12 bases in the middle. CDR3 length: 13 amino acids. The germline gives CDR1 SEHNR, CDR2 FQNEAQ (reference sequence).

Worth noting for this clonotype: This could be a read error, since a much larger clone is one nucleotide away. The chain links TRBV10-3 to TRBJ2-1, with TRBD2 matching 7 bases. CDR1 and CDR2 (germline): ENHRY, SYGVKD. The CDR3 sequence is 13 residues long. The CDR3, as DNA: TGTGCCATCAGTGACAGGGACTACAATGGGCAGTTCTTC. Its translation: CAISDRDYNGQFF.

The rearrangement uses TRBV20-1 and TRBJ2-7; 7 bases are shared with TRBD2. Germline-derived CDR1 and CDR2 are DFQATT and SNEGSKA (reference sequence). The CDR3 covers 14 residues. V lost 6 bases to trimming and J lost 2 bases; unmatched junction nucleotides: 10. CDR3 protein: CSAPQTSWPYEQYF. The CDR3 region has the DNA TGCAGTGCCCCCCAGACTAGCTGGCCCTACGAGCAGTACTTC.

The chain links TRBV20-1 to TRBJ1-1; 9 bases fit TRBD1. Looked up from germline, CDR1 is DFQATT and CDR2 is SNEGSKA (reference sequence). J lost 3 bases, V lost 2 bases, and 28 bases had no gene match. The CDR3 contains 22 residues. CDR3 in amino acids: CSARRNTGRRGQGRGMDTEAFF. The CDR3 bases are TGCAGTGCTAGAAGAAATACAGGTAGAAGGGGACAGGGTAGGGGAATGGACACTGAAGCTTTCTTT.

The table lists this clonotype with many counts. The chain is built from TRBV4-3 and TRBJ2-1; 7 bases are a match to TRBD2. Germline assignment: CDR1 LGHNA and CDR2 YSLEER. The V and J ends lost 0 bases and 7 bases, in that order; junction bases with no gene match: 3. This CDR3 has 14 residues. The CDR3 region has the DNA TGCGCCAGCAGCCAAGAGAGGGGAGGGAATGAGCAGTTCTTC. It encodes CASSQERGGNEQFF.

This clonotype was detected many times. CDR3 protein: CASSLGYRGGYGYTF. The CDR3 region has the DNA TGTGCCAGCAGCTTAGGCTACAGGGGTGGCTATGGCTACACCTTC. The V and J genes are TRBV7-2 and TRBJ1-2, with 7 bases matching TRBD1. J was trimmed by 4 bases and V by 1 base; bases with no gene match: 6. This CDR3 has 15 residues. Germline assignment: CDR1 SGHTA and CDR2 FQGNSA.

Worth noting for this clonotype: A much bigger clone sits one base away, suggesting this may be a read error. The rearrangement links TRBV15 to TRBJ2-7; 10 bases align to TRBD2. The CDR3 loop spans 15 amino acids. Germline-derived CDR1 and CDR2 are LNHNV and YYDKDF (reference sequence). CDR3 sequence reads: CATSRGAGGPDEQNF. In nucleotides, the CDR3 is TGTGCCACCAGCAGAGGAGCGGGAGGGCCCGACGAGCAGAACTTC.